The text below deals with one T cell receptor (beta chain). This clone's antigen is unknown. This could be a read error, since a much larger clone is one nucleotide away. This entry comes from a study of identical twins (dated by TCRdb to 2015 to 2016). About the study as a whole: To test whether fetal clonotypes persist, the study used deep sequencing on TCR alpha and beta repertoires from monozygotic twins, unrelated adults of various ages, and cord blood. Replicate twin experiments were performed at different times using different library preparation protocols to rule out contamination.

The CDR3 starts with the cysteine, ends with the phenylalanine, and has 12 residues. CDR3 DNA is the only sequence kept; it has 36 bases, read in frame from the first base. V trim: 3 bases; J trim: 5 bases; unmatched bases: 1. CDR1 DFQATT and CDR2 SNEGSKA are derived from the germline V gene (reference sequence). Beyond this particular receptor, the publication reports: Invariant T cells such as MAIT and iNKT could partly confound zero-insertion analyses, although diverse VJ usage argued against such confounding for most clonotypes. Compared with coincidental sharing between unrelated individuals, out-of-frame TCR alpha sequences shared between twins had an excess of sequences with low generation probability. Abundant cord blood beta clonotypes carried fewer insertions; young adult naive repertoires showed a weaker similar trend, while memory repertoires showed none. In beta out-of-frame sequences, excess twin sharing was weaker, because having fewer shared sequences lowered the signal-to-noise ratio. Conclusions relied on cross-sectional statistical analysis, since the same donors could not be followed over many years. Out-of-frame TCR alpha sharing in monozygotic twins was systematically underestimated by recombination models, whereas sharing between unrelated individuals was in agreement with the recombination models.

Libraries were made using 5' RACE. This sample was sequenced with an Illumina HiSeq 2000. Template switching added a universal primer binding site, and the final cDNA carried a unique molecular identifier that allowed TCR cDNA molecules to be counted accurately. Specific primers in the conserved constant-segment region were used to synthesize first-strand cDNA for the TCR alpha and beta chains. To control for contamination, every cDNA library carried two barcodes: a SMART-Mk sample barcode plus Illumina barcodes. Two successive PCR steps introduced TruSeq adapter sequences along with Illumina sample barcodes. Sequencing of the TCR alpha and beta cDNA libraries was done on the Illumina HiSeq platform using custom primers. The paper's processing steps were these. Unique molecular identifiers were extracted from raw reads with MiGEC, and CDR3 positions were determined with MiXCR. Recombination models were inferred per individual with the repgenHMM and IGoR tools using an EM algorithm. Shared clonotype analysis was performed with the tcR package in R, normalizing sharing by the product of cloneset sizes. To study raw recombination without the effects of thymic and clonal selection, out-of-frame nonproductive sequences were analyzed. TCRdb reprocessed the public reads (quality trimming at Q25 with fastp, clone calling with MiXCR) and kept in-frame beta chains. All rows with the same CDR3 protein become a single entry with the most common DNA and genes. For this entry, the V and J calls and clone size follow TCRdb and not the study's own pipeline. The sample profile shows 400,000 to 550,000 distinct CDR3 sequences; 14% of them were found once. The ten largest make up 0.95% to 1% of the sample.

Only healthy Caucasian donors were included. Three pairs of female monozygotic twins, all aged about 18 to 29 years, made up the twin cohort. Positive isolation kits from Invitrogen were used to isolate the CD4+ and CD8+ T cell populations. This same sample was also taken into another study, of yellow fever vaccine responses in identical twins. From that second study: According to the authors, in identical twins the way T cells responded to vaccination appeared partly convergent and partly personalized. The study precisely tracked vaccine-responding T cell clones in identical twins.

The sequence derives from a young woman in good health. Input material: CD4+ T cells sorted from blood. The chain joins TRBV20-1 to TRBJ2-1, with 7 middle bases fitting TRBD2. The DNA is TGCAGTGCTAGCGGGGGGAACAATGAGCAGTTCTTC. Its translation is CSASGGNNEQFF.